The 30 T cell receptor beta chains in this list originate from one sample, sequenced in a study of liver allograft versus peripheral blood T cells. Background on the study: Transplanted livers held T cell receptor repertoires, and these were compared with repertoires in recipients' peripheral blood.

TCRdb used MiXCR to reprocess the reads, holding one entry per CDR3 protein. The profile shows about 2,500 distinct CDR3 sequences, around 15% of them singletons. These receptors all stem from a human patient who had a liver transplant. The graft donor may have given rise to some T cells.

On this clonotype itself: A read error may explain this, as a much larger clone is one base away. The chain couples TRBV7-2 to TRBJ2-7; D gene ambiguous. CDR1 and CDR2 (germline): SGHTA, FQGNSA. This CDR3 contains 14 residues. The CDR3, as DNA: TGTGTCAGCAGCTTAGGGTGGAGATCTTACGAGCAGTACTTC. It encodes CVSSLGWRSYEQYF. Looking up the rest from reference TRBV7-2 and TRBJ2-7 gives the full variable domain: GAGVSQSPSNKVTEKGKDVELRCDPISGHTALYWYRQSLGQGLEFLIYFQGNSAPDKSGLPSDRFSAERTGGSVSTLTIQRTQQEDSAVYLCVSSLGWRSYEQYFGPGTRLTVT.

This clonotype is medium-sized by share. The gene calls are TRBV19 and TRBJ1-5; D is undetermined. V gave up 5 bases and J gave up 2 bases, with 10 bases separating them. The CDR3 is 14 amino acids. Germline V lookup: CDR1 LNHDA, CDR2 SQIVND (reference sequence). The CDR3 is CASSWGYGNQPQHF. The CDR3 DNA reads as TGTGCCAGTAGTTGGGGATATGGCAATCAGCCCCAGCATTTT.

By share, this clonotype counts as medium-sized. The rearrangement links TRBV19 to TRBJ1-1; D not certain. The CDR3 spans 14 residues. V was pared by 1 base and J by 2 bases, with 8 bases between. Germline V gene sequence: CDR1 LNHDA, CDR2 SQIVND (reference sequence). The CDR3 region is CASSIARVNTEAFF. CDR3 coding DNA: TGTGCCAGTAGTATAGCCCGGGTTAACACTGAAGCTTTCTTT.

Judged by abundance, this clonotype is medium-sized. V usage is TRBV12-3 or TRBV12-4 and J usage is TRBJ2-7; 9 bases fit TRBD2. The CDR3 length is 16 residues. The junction had 8 bases not matched to a gene; V was cut back by 5 bases and J by 0 bases. The CDR3 here is CASSPLSGGLSYEQYF. CDR3 DNA sequence: TGTGCCAGCAGTCCTCTCAGCGGGGGGCTCTCCTACGAGCAGTACTTC.

By frequency in the sample, this clonotype is medium-sized. This chain uses TRBV19 with TRBJ1-1; 9 bases agree with TRBD1. The ends lost 5 bases at V and 5 bases at J; junction bases unmatched: 9. From germline, CDR1 is LNHDA and CDR2 SQIVND (reference sequence). This CDR3 spans 15 amino acids. The CDR3 protein is CASSLAGTGPTEAFF. The CDR3 DNA reads as TGTGCCAGTAGTCTCGCCGGGACAGGGCCGACTGAAGCTTTCTTT. The variable domain in full, with the rest retrieved from reference TRBV19 and TRBJ1-1, is DGGITQSPKYLFRKEGQNVTLSCEQNLNHDAMYWYRQDPGQGLRLIYYSQIVNDFQKGDIAEGYSVSREKKESFPLTVTSAQKNPTAFYLCASSLAGTGPTEAFFGQGTRLTVV.

This clonotype was seen repeatedly, ten times or more. The V and J genes are TRBV6-5 and TRBJ2-3; the D gene is possibly TRBD2 (6 bases). CDR1 MNHEY and CDR2 SVGAGI come from the germline V gene. The germline V and J ends were trimmed by 7 bases and 1 base, with 15 bases remaining between them. The CDR3 has 15 amino acids. The CDR3 nucleotides read TGTGCCAGCAATCCCTTGCGGGGCCGCACAGATACGCAGTATTTT. It encodes CASNPLRGRTDTQYF.

The rearrangement links TRBV20-1 to TRBJ2-7; 12 bases fit TRBD1. Germline trimming cut 6 bases from V and 1 base from J; bases unmatched to any gene: 7. From germline, CDR1 is DFQATT and CDR2 SNEGSKA (reference sequence). The CDR3 sequence is 15 residues long. CDR3: CSARDRGRQSYEQYF. CDR3 sequence (DNA): TGCAGTGCAAGGGACAGGGGGCGCCAGTCCTACGAGCAGTACTTC.

This clonotype was seen more than once but under ten times. Here the CDR3 reads CASMDRPSYNEQFF. As DNA, the CDR3 is TGTGCCAGCATGGACCGCCCCTCCTACAATGAGCAGTTCTTC. V and J are TRBV7-9 and TRBJ2-1; D is unclear. CDR1 is SEHNR and CDR2 is FQNEAQ in the germline V gene (reference sequence). The CDR3 is 14 amino acids. Trimming took 7 bases from V and 0 from J, leaving 10 bases between them.

This clonotype is medium-sized (0.01 to 0.1%) by share. This sequence joins TRBV6-2 or TRBV6-3 and TRBJ1-2; 10 bases align to TRBD1. After removal of 6 bases from V and 8 bases from J, the junction contained 6 bases not matched to a gene. The CDR3 covers 13 residues. Germline CDR1 is MNHEY and CDR2 is SVGEGT. The DNA for the CDR3 is TGTGCCAGCAGCGAGACAGGGGGCGACGGCTACACCTTC. The encoded protein is CASSETGGDGYTF.

On this clonotype itself: This sequence is one base from a far larger clone and is likely a read error. V and J are TRBV6-1 and TRBJ1-2; D is undetermined. The germline V and J ends were trimmed by 3 bases and 7 bases, with 15 bases remaining between them. Germline V gives CDR1 MNHNS, CDR2 SASEGT. The CDR3 covers 14 residues. The CDR3 DNA reads as TGTGCCAGCAGTGAGTCGAGGGCTGGGAGTGGCTACACCTTC. It codes for CASSESRAGSGYTF.

J is TRBJ1-1 and V is TRBV7-3, with 8 positions matching TRBD1. This CDR3 spans 15 amino acids. Germline CDR1 is SGHTA and CDR2 is FQGTGA. The J segment lost 0 bases and the V segment lost 4 bases, leaving 4 bases of the junction unmatched. In DNA, the CDR3 is TGTGCCAGCAGCTCAAGGACAGGGCTGAACACTGAAGCTTTCTTT. It encodes CASSSRTGLNTEAFF. The entire variable domain, with the rest obtained from reference TRBV7-3 and TRBJ1-1, is as follows: GAGVSQTPSNKVTEKGKYVELRCDPISGHTALYWYRQSLGQGPEFLIYFQGTGAADDSGLPNDRFFAVRPEGSVSTLKIQRTERGDSAVYLCASSSRTGLNTEAFFGQGTRLTVV.

Points on this clonotype: This likely traces to a read error, being one base from a far larger clone. The chain links TRBV7-9 to TRBJ1-5; D not resolved. Germline V gene sequence: CDR1 SEHNR, CDR2 FQNEAQ (reference sequence). The CDR3 is made up of 12 amino acids. CDR3 protein: CASSLGSQSQHF. CDR3 DNA: TGTGCCAGCAGCTTAGGTAGTCAGTCCCAGCATTTT. Variable domain in full (rest from reference TRBV7-9 and TRBJ1-5): DTGVSQNPRHKITKRGQNVTFRCDPISEHNRLYWYRQTLGQGPEFLTYFQNEAQLEKSRLLSDRFSAERPKGSFSTLEIQRTEQGDSAMYLCASSLGSQSQHFGDGTRLSIL.

In its sample, this clonotype ranks as medium-sized. This chain joins TRBV20-1 and TRBJ1-1, with 10 bases matching TRBD1. This CDR3 contains 15 residues. V was clipped by 6 bases and J by 6 bases; unmatched bases: 13. Germline V gene data show CDR1 as DFQATT and CDR2 as SNEGSKA (reference sequence). The CDR3 loop is CSAPEDRGFGAEAFF. The CDR3 DNA follows: TGCAGTGCGCCGGAGGACAGGGGGTTTGGGGCTGAAGCTTTCTTT.

By frequency in the sample, this clonotype is medium-sized (0.01 to 0.1%). The chain has TRBV27 and TRBJ1-1; D unresolved. CDR1 and CDR2 from the germline V gene are MNHEY and SMNVEV (reference sequence). V was pared by 2 bases and J by 1 base, with 5 bases between. The CDR3 sequence is 13 residues long. CDR3 nucleotide sequence: TGTGCCAGCAGTTTAGTTGGGAACACTGAAGCTTTCTTT. Encoded protein: CASSLVGNTEAFF.

The CDR3 region has the DNA TGTGCCAGCAGTGAAGGGGGGACAGTTCCCTACGAGCAGTACTTC. This gives the protein CASSEGGTVPYEQYF. The chain recombines TRBV2 with TRBJ2-7, with 7 bases lining up with TRBD1. Germline lookup yields CDR1 SNHLY and CDR2 FYNNEI. Losses at the gene ends were 1 base for V and 2 bases for J; bases not matched to a gene: 5. The CDR3 length is 15 residues.

In this sample, this clonotype is medium-sized. V is TRBV30 and J is TRBJ2-2, with 7 positions matching TRBD2. Germline V CDR1 and CDR2: GTSNPN, SVGIG (reference sequence). The CDR3 has 13 amino acids. V dropped 5 bases and J dropped 7; count of bases not matched to a gene: 7. The CDR3 protein is CAWQGLSDGELFF. Here the CDR3 DNA reads TGTGCCTGGCAGGGACTATCGGACGGGGAGCTGTTTTTT.

This clonotype is medium-sized within its sample. V and J are TRBV24-1 and TRBJ1-1; 8 bases line up with TRBD1. The CDR3 extends over 13 amino acids. The J segment lost 0 bases and the V segment lost 8 bases, leaving 1 base of the junction unmatched. From germline, CDR1 is KGHDR and CDR2 SFDVKD. The CDR3 nucleotides are TGTGCCACCACAGGGGGCTTGAACACTGAAGCTTTCTTT. It translates to CATTGGLNTEAFF.

With respect to this clonotype: Given a far larger clone just one base away, this is likely a sequencing read error. J is TRBJ1-2 and V is TRBV6-2 or TRBV6-3, with unresolved D. Germline CDR1 is MNHEY and CDR2 is SVGEGT. V gave up 2 bases and J gave up 7 bases, with 5 bases separating them. This CDR3 contains 11 residues. The CDR3 loop is CASSYRGGYTF. For the CDR3, the DNA is TGTGCCAGCAGTTACCGGGGTGGCTACACCTTC.

By sample share, this clonotype is medium-sized. Relative to the germline gene, one junction end is altered; a read error may explain this. V gene TRBV10-3 combines with J gene TRBJ1-5; 10 nucleotides align to TRBD1. Germline V gene sequence: CDR1 ENHRY, CDR2 SYGVKD. This CDR3 is 15 amino acids long. DNA of the CDR3: TGCGCCAGCAGTGATCCTCGGGACAGGGGTCAGCCCCAGCATTTT. Translating gives CASSDPRDRGQPQHF.

By sample fraction, this clonotype is medium-sized. The chain uses TRBV7-9 and TRBJ1-2; possible D gene TRBD1, 6 bases. The CDR3 contains 14 residues. Trimming took 4 bases from V and 4 from J, leaving 13 bases between them. The V gene's germline CDR1 is SEHNR and CDR2 FQNEAQ (reference sequence). CDR3 nucleotides: TGTGCCAGCAGCTACAACAGGGCCTCCTATGGCTACACCTTC. This encodes CASSYNRASYGYTF.

On this clonotype itself: Just one base apart from a much larger clone, this may be a read error. The chain employs TRBV9 and TRBJ2-1; either TRBD1 or TRBD2 may supply D (5 bases each). The CDR3 is made up of 12 amino acids. The germline V gene encodes CDR1 SGDLS and CDR2 YYNGEE. Trimming removed 4 bases at V and 12 bases at J, with 14 bases between. The CDR3 DNA follows: TGTGCCAGCAGCCTAGGGGACCATGGGCAGTTCTTC. Translation gives CASSLGDHGQFF.

This clonotype qualifies as medium-sized (0.01 to 0.1%). The genes are TRBV6-1 and TRBJ2-2, with D uncertain. V lost 1 base and J 6 bases, leaving 6 bases between the germline ends. In germline, CDR1 is MNHNS, CDR2 SASEGT. The CDR3 has 13 residues. The CDR3 region is CASSEGWPGELFF. The CDR3 bases are TGTGCCAGCAGTGAAGGATGGCCCGGGGAGCTGTTTTTT.

This clonotype is medium-sized in the sample. The chain is built from TRBV18 and TRBJ1-1, with D tentatively TRBD1 (6 bases). This CDR3 is 14 amino acids long. Looked up from germline, CDR1 is KGHSH and CDR2 is LQKENI. The germline V and J ends were trimmed by 2 bases and 8 bases, with 15 bases remaining between them. This CDR3 is CASSPGQRGTEAFF. CDR3 bases: TGTGCCAGCTCACCAGGGCAGCGCGGGACAGAAGCTTTCTTT.

This clonotype is classed as medium-sized. J is TRBJ2-1 and V is TRBV7-9; 8 nucleotides match TRBD2. The CDR3 consists of 16 residues. CDR1 is SEHNR, CDR2 FQNEAQ, per germline (reference sequence). Germline trimming cut 3 bases from V and 0 bases from J; bases unmatched to any gene: 4. CDR3 sequence reads: CASSLFGGDSYNEQFF. The CDR3 coding sequence is TGTGCCAGCAGCTTGTTCGGGGGGGACTCCTACAATGAGCAGTTCTTC. The full variable domain, in which reference TRBV7-9 and TRBJ2-1 provide the parts outside the CDR3, is DTGVSQNPRHKITKRGQNVTFRCDPISEHNRLYWYRQTLGQGPEFLTYFQNEAQLEKSRLLSDRFSAERPKGSFSTLEIQRTEQGDSAMYLCASSLFGGDSYNEQFFGPGTRLTVL.

The chain is built from TRBV15 and TRBJ1-6; 10 nucleotides match TRBD1. This CDR3 region has 15 residues. In germline, CDR1 is LNHNV, CDR2 YYDKDF (reference sequence). J was trimmed by 7 bases and V by 3 bases; bases with no gene match: 3. The CDR3 loop reads CATSRTGGRNSPLHF. Written as DNA, the CDR3 is TGTGCCACCAGCAGGACAGGGGGCCGGAATTCACCCCTCCACTTT.

This clonotype is labeled medium-sized. The rearrangement links TRBV6-5 to TRBJ1-5; D gene ambiguous. This CDR3 has 16 amino acids. V was shortened by 2 bases and J by 4 bases, with 15 bases between the two germline ends. CDR1 and CDR2 from the germline V gene are MNHEY and SVGAGI. The CDR3 here is CASSYGPGFPNQPQHF. In nucleotides, the CDR3 is TGTGCCAGCAGTTACGGCCCGGGGTTTCCTAATCAGCCCCAGCATTTT.

The rearrangement joins TRBV20-1 to TRBJ2-7; 9 bases fit TRBD1. CDR1 DFQATT and CDR2 SNEGSKA come from the germline V gene (reference sequence). With V trimmed by 6 bases and J by 3 bases, 9 bases remained unmatched. There are 14 residues in the CDR3. The CDR3 nucleotides are TGCAGTGCCGCTAGGGGGGACAGGGACTACGAGCAGTACTTC. Amino acids: CSAARGDRDYEQYF.

This clonotype is medium-sized. This chain joins TRBV6-2 or TRBV6-3 and TRBJ1-1; no reliable D call. The CDR3 runs 13 residues. Between the trimmed V and J ends, which lost 2 bases and 4 bases, there was a span of 8 bases. Germline loops: CDR1 MNHEY, CDR2 SVGEGT. The CDR3 spells CASSYVVGTEAFF. The DNA of the CDR3 is TGTGCCAGCAGTTACGTAGTTGGCACTGAAGCTTTCTTT.

The rearrangement joins TRBV2 to TRBJ1-1; no clear D gene. V lost 6 bases and J lost 6, with 20 bases in between. CDR1 is SNHLY, CDR2 FYNNEI, per germline. This CDR3 has 15 residues. CDR3 sequence reads: CASSGRNPVVAEAFF. CDR3 DNA: TGTGCCAGCAGCGGTCGGAACCCCGTCGTCGCTGAAGCTTTCTTT. Full variable domain (outside the CDR3, taken from reference TRBV2 and TRBJ1-1): EPEVTQTPSHQVTQMGQEVILRCVPISNHLYFYWYRQILGQKVEFLVSFYNNEISEKSEIFDDQFSVERPDGSNFTLKIRSTKLEDSAMYFCASSGRNPVVAEAFFGQGTRLTVV.

By share, this clonotype counts as medium-sized. The V call is TRBV11-2, the J call TRBJ1-2, with D tentatively TRBD1 (6 bases). The germline V gene encodes CDR1 SGHAT and CDR2 FQNNGV. Trimming removed 5 bases from V and 5 bases from J, with 12 bases in between. The CDR3 runs 13 residues. The CDR3 DNA follows: TGTGCCAGCAGCCAGCCCAGGGGTTATGGCTACACCTTC. This codes for CASSQPRGYGYTF.